The source of this TCR beta chain is a study of T cell responses to AZD1222 COVID-19 vaccine (dated by TCRdb to the early 2020s). Some background on the complete study: A total of around 240 trial participants underwent TCR sequencing, of whom about 210 had received two doses of AZD1222 and approximately 25 had received two doses of the MenACWY control vaccine. Trial participants were enrolled into age subgroups of 18-55, 56-69 and 70-plus years, which contained 148, 28 and 57 TCR-sequenced participants, respectively. The research as a whole found: Because no day 14 peak-response samples were available, repertoires were characterized only after the peak T cell response. Nearly half of unique spike-specific TCRs reportedly recognized epitopes outside regions mutated in the B.1.351 and B.1.1.7 variants. Participants were mostly white British and included more females than males, and it was suggested by the authors that clonal diversity may have been underestimated. Conclusions about previously exposed vaccinees are limited because only a handful of AZD1222 recipients were SARS-CoV-2 seropositive at baseline. Spike-specific TCR breadth and depth rose significantly after two AZD1222 doses compared with day 0 and with MenACWY recipients. CD4 TCRs associated with the vaccine covered the entire spike protein, and the dominant responses were in regions 160-218 and 743-854. The 56-69-year group was small, and its depth increase did not reach significance, likely because of low power.

The CDR3 regions of human TCRbeta chains were analyzed by immunosequencing. Regarding the original processing steps: TCRs in the repertoires were compared against a reference library of SARS-CoV-2-specific TCRs that had been generated with the MIRA antigen-specificity platform. Breadth meant the fraction of unique TCRs that were SARS-CoV-2-associated, whereas depth meant the fraction of total T cells that were SARS-CoV-2-associated. Using the MIRA data, every spike-specific TCR was mapped to the spike region that the TCR reacted to and assigned to either a CD4 or a CD8 class. Log10-transformed breadth and depth values were compared by one-way ANOVA with Sidak's multiple comparisons tests. As stored in TCRdb, this immuneACCESS dataset retains in-frame rearrangements with V and J assigned. A fraction of the clones does not appear; measured against another copy, unresolved V genes explain less than half of the discrepancy, and the remainder lacks a known reason. The V and J calls and clone size come from that table; D and trimming were worked out from the DNA. This sample gives about 150,000 clones in total; 92% of them show up just once. The ten largest clones represent 2.5% to 4% of the sample.

Comments on this clone: There is no known antigen for this receptor. Nothing much larger sits one base from this clone, and base qualities are not available.

The time point label here, explained by the study, means: about 28 days (+/-7) after the second vaccine dose. Because spike-specific TCR depth and breadth did not differ between the two schedules, AZD1222 recipients who got a second dose at roughly 4 weeks were pooled with those who got a second dose at roughly 12 weeks. Samples from vaccinated people were obtained from the UK trials COV001 and COV002, which included a single-blind randomized controlled phase 2/3 trial of AZD1222 (ChAdOx1 nCoV-19) in healthy adults. For TCRbeta chain sequencing, PBMC samples were collected from trial participants at day 0 and at day 28 after the second dose. The CDR3 goes from the cysteine to the phenylalanine over 15 residues. Only CDR3 DNA remains: 45 bases, in frame from the first base. Looking up the germline V gene (reference sequence) yields CDR1 SGHAT and CDR2 FQDESV. Trimming removed 8 bases from V and 4 bases from J, leaving 20 bases between the germline ends.

The receptor comes from an adult who received the AZD1222 COVID-19 vaccine. The chain was built from TRBV11-1 and TRBJ1-2; no D gene can be assigned with confidence. Sample: peripheral blood, taken 28 days after the second AZD1222 dose. The sequenced DNA is TGTGCCAGCCGAGCCGGCGGTAGCGAATCCTATGGCTACACCTTC. Its protein product is CASRAGGSESYGYTF.